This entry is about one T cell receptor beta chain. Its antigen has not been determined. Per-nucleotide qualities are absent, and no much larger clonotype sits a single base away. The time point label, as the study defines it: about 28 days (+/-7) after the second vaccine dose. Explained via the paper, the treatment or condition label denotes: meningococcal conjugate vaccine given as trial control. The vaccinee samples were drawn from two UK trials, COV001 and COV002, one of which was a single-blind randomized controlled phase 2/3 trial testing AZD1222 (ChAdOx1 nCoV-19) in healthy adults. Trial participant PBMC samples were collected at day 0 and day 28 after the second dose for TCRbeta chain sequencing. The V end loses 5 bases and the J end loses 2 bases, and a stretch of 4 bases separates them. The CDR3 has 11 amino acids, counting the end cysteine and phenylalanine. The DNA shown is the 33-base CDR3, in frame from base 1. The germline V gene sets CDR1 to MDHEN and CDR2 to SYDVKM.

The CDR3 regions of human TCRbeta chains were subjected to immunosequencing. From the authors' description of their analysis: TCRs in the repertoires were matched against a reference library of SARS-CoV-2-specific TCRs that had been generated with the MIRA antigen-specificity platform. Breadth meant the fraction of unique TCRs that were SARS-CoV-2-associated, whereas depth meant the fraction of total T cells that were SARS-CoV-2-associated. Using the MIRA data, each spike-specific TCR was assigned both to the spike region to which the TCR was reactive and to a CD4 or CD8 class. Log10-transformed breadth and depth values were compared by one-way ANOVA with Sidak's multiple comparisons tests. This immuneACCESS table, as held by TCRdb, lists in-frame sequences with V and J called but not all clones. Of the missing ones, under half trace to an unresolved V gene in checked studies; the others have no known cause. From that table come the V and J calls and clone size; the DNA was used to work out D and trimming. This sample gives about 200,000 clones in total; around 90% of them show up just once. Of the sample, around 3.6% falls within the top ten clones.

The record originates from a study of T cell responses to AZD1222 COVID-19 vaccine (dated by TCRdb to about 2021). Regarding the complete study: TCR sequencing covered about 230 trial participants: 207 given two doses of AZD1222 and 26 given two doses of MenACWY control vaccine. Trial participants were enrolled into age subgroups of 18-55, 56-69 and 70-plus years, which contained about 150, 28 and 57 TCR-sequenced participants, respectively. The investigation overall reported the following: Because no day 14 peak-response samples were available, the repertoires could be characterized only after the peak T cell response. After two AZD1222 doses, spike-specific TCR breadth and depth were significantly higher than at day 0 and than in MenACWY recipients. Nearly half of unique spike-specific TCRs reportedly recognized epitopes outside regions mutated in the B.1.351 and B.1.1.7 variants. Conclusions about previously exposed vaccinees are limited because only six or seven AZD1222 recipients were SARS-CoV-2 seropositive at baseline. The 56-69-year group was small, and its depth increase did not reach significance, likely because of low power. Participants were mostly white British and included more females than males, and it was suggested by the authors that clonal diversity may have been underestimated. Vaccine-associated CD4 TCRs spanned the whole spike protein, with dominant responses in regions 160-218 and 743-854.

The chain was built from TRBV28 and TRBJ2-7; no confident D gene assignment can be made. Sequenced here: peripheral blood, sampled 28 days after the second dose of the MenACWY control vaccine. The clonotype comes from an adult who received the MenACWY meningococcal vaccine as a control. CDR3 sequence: CASSTAYEQYF. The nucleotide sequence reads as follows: TGTGCCAGCAGTACGGCCTACGAGCAGTACTTC.